Following are 19 T cell receptor beta chains from one sample sequenced in a study of regulatory T cells in long-lasting Graves disease. Time point given: newly diagnosed GD, antithyroid drugs for less than 3 months. Preparation of the TCR library used RNA extracted from PBMCs. Through Arm-PCR of CDR3 regions and iRepertoire HTBI primers, TCR beta libraries were built. TCRdb fed the multiplex PCR reads into MiXCR, producing one record per CDR3 protein. The sample holds about 430,000 distinct CDR3 sequences, approximately 15% seen once. Separately, the same data were catalogued under a study of T cells in Graves' hyperthyroidism and ophthalmopathy.

This specimen consisted of peripheral blood mononuclear cells (PBMCs), obtained at new diagnosis, from a patient treated with antithyroid drugs. The receptor set was obtained from a woman aged 40 to 55 with Graves disease.

This clonotype was seen repeatedly, ten times or more. This chain joins TRBV2 and TRBJ1-1, with D possibly being TRBD1 (5 bases). CDR1 and CDR2 from the germline V gene are SNHLY and FYNNEI. The V gene lost 6 bases and the J gene lost 1 base, with 12 bases spanning the gap. This CDR3 has 14 amino acids. Here the CDR3 reads CASSPGTPNTEAFF. The CDR3 region has the DNA TGTGCCAGCAGCCCCGGGACCCCGAACACTGAAGCTTTCTTT. The complete variable domain, with remaining parts taken from reference TRBV2 and TRBJ1-1, reads EPEVTQTPSHQVTQMGQEVILRCVPISNHLYFYWYRQILGQKVEFLVSFYNNEISEKSEIFDDQFSVERPDGSNFTLKIRSTKLEDSAMYFCASSPGTPNTEAFFGQGTRLTVV.

A note on this clonotype: A read error is possible here, since a much larger clone lies one base away. The chain uses TRBV20-1 and TRBJ2-7; D gene unclear. V was shortened by 4 bases and J by 5 bases, with 6 bases between the two germline ends. The CDR3 loop spans 10 amino acids. CDR1 DFQATT and CDR2 SNEGSKA come from the germline V gene (reference sequence). The CDR3 DNA is TGCAGTGCTAATCTCCACGAGCAGTACTTC. Its translation: CSANLHEQYF.

This clonotype was seen a few times. The V call is TRBV29-1, the J call TRBJ2-1; D is possibly TRBD2 (6 bases). Per the germline V gene, CDR1 is SQVTM and CDR2 is ANQGSEA. This CDR3 contains 15 residues. The V and J ends lost 8 bases and 0 bases respectively, with 17 bases between them. The CDR3 protein is CSFGPSDHSYNEQFF. The CDR3 coding sequence is TGCAGCTTTGGCCCTAGCGATCACTCCTACAATGAGCAGTTCTTC.

This clonotype was recorded many times. The chain links TRBV28 to TRBJ1-1, with unresolved D. The CDR3 extends over 14 amino acids. Germline assignment: CDR1 MDHEN and CDR2 SYDVKM. V gave up 2 bases and J gave up 4 bases, with 11 bases separating them. CDR3 loop: CASSLGSWSTEAFF. CDR3 DNA sequence: TGTGCCAGCAGTTTAGGGTCTTGGTCCACTGAAGCTTTCTTT.

This chain's CDR3 is CASSPSPGGRGGYTF. CDR3 coding DNA: TGCGCCAGCAGCCCGAGCCCAGGGGGCCGGGGTGGCTACACCTTC. The rearrangement joins TRBV5-1 to TRBJ1-2, with TRBD1 identical over 8 bases. From germline, CDR1 is SGHRS and CDR2 YFSETQ. The V gene end was trimmed by 4 bases and the J gene end by 7 bases; junction bases not matched to a gene: 12. The CDR3 loop spans 15 amino acids.

The J gene is TRBJ2-7, the V gene TRBV28, with a possible D match to TRBD1 (5 bases). The germline V gene has CDR1 MDHEN and CDR2 SYDVKM. Trimming removed 7 bases at V and 0 bases at J, with 10 bases between. This CDR3 spans 13 amino acids. The CDR3 loop is CASILTGSYEQYF. CDR3 DNA: TGTGCCAGCATCCTCACAGGCTCCTACGAGCAGTACTTC. Full variable domain (outside the CDR3, taken from reference TRBV28 and TRBJ2-7): DVKVTQSSRYLVKRTGEKVFLECVQDMDHENMFWYRQDPGLGLRLIYFSYDVKMKEKGDIPEGYSVSREKKERFSLILESASTNQTSMYLCASILTGSYEQYFGPGTRLTVT.

With regard to this clonotype: A read error is likely here: a far larger clone is one base away. The chain is built from TRBV10-3 and TRBJ2-3, with 13 bases lining up with TRBD2. The germline V gene encodes CDR1 ENHRY and CDR2 SYGVKD. The V gene end was trimmed by 11 bases and the J gene end by 5 bases; junction bases not matched to a gene: 10. This CDR3 is built from 15 residues. CDR3: CAGLGLAGFGDTQYF. CDR3 nucleotides: TGTGCCGGCTTGGGACTAGCGGGATTCGGAGATACGCAGTATTTT.

This clonotype was seen only a few times. The chain couples TRBV6-1 to TRBJ2-3, with no clear D. This CDR3 is built from 14 residues. Germline V lookup: CDR1 MNHNS, CDR2 SASEGT. With 6 bases removed from V and 2 bases from J, the gap between germline ends came to 12 bases. CDR3 coding DNA: TGTGCCAGCAGGAGGACGGAGAACACAGATACGCAGTATTTT. Amino acids: CASRRTENTDTQYF.

The table lists this clonotype with many counts. The gene calls are TRBV7-8 and TRBJ2-3; 10 bases agree with TRBD1. V gave up 3 bases and J gave up 6 bases; unmatched junction bases: 9. This CDR3 comprises 16 residues. Germline loops: CDR1 SGHVS, CDR2 FQNEAQ. For the CDR3, the DNA is TGTGCCAGCAGCTTCCCTCGACAGGGGGCGCGTGATACGCAGTATTTT. It yields the protein CASSFPRQGARDTQYF. The whole variable domain, remainder taken from reference TRBV7-8 and TRBJ2-3, is GAGVSQSPRYKVAKRGQDVALRCDPISGHVSLFWYQQALGQGPEFLTYFQNEAQLDKSGLPSDRFFAERPEGSVSTLKIQRTQQEDSAVYLCASSFPRQGARDTQYFGPGTRLTVL.

This clonotype was seen at least ten times. The J gene is TRBJ2-5, the V gene TRBV11-2; D unresolved. This CDR3 region has 14 residues. Trimming removed 0 bases at V and 5 bases at J, with 10 bases between. In germline, CDR1 is SGHAT, CDR2 FQNNGV. The CDR3, as DNA: TGTGCCAGCAGCTTAGATTCGAGGCCGGAGACCCAGTACTTC. It specifies CASSLDSRPETQYF.

The sample holds many counts of this clonotype. The V gene is TRBV28, the J gene TRBJ2-7; 15 bases fit TRBD2. Per the germline V gene, CDR1 is MDHEN and CDR2 is SYDVKM. This CDR3 comprises 15 residues. Unmatched junction bases numbered 5, after V lost 6 bases and J lost 5 bases. The CDR3: CASSPGLAGGHEQYF. The CDR3 DNA is TGTGCCAGCAGCCCTGGACTAGCGGGAGGGCACGAGCAGTACTTC.

As concerns this clonotype: A far larger clone is only one base removed, so a read error is likely. This chain uses TRBV6-2 or TRBV6-3 with TRBJ2-5, with D perhaps given as TRBD1 or TRBD2 (5 bases each). In germline, CDR1 is MNHEY, CDR2 SVGEGT. V was trimmed by 6 bases and J by 11 bases, leaving 19 bases between them. This CDR3 has 13 amino acids. The CDR3 DNA is TGTGCCAGCAGGTTTGGGGGATATAATGAGCAGTACTTC. This encodes CASRFGGYNEQYF.

This clonotype was seen at least ten times. The chain employs TRBV7-9 and TRBJ1-5; D is uncertain. Germline V gene sequence: CDR1 SEHNR, CDR2 FQNEAQ (reference sequence). V was pared by 5 bases and J by 9 bases, with 26 bases between. The CDR3 consists of 17 residues. The CDR3, as DNA: TGTGCCAGCAGCCCTGCTATTGGATTCACGGAAGGTGGGCCCCAGCATTTT. This encodes CASSPAIGFTEGGPQHF.

Remarks on this clonotype: This may arise from a read error, as a much more abundant clone is one base away. The genes are TRBV10-3 and TRBJ2-7; 7 bases agree with TRBD2. Germline CDR1 reads ENHRY; CDR2 reads SYGVKD. There are 14 residues in the CDR3. Losses at the gene ends were 8 bases for V and 7 bases for J; bases not matched to a gene: 14. The CDR3 region is CAIWGGVTAREQYF. Here the CDR3 DNA reads TGTGCCATCTGGGGGGGAGTCACGGCGAGGGAGCAGTACTTC.

The sample holds many counts of this clonotype. The chain carries TRBV28 and TRBJ1-2, with TRBD1 as a possible D gene (6 bases). The CDR3 runs 14 residues. The V gene lost 6 bases and the J gene lost 3 bases, with 14 bases spanning the gap. Germline CDR1 and CDR2: MDHEN and SYDVKM. CDR3 DNA sequence: TGTGCCAGCAGCCGGAGGGGGTCTCACTATGGCTACACCTTC. Encoded protein: CASSRRGSHYGYTF.

The V call is TRBV9, the J call TRBJ1-3, with D unclear. The germline gives CDR1 SGDLS, CDR2 YYNGEE. Deletions cut 4 bases from V and 8 bases from J, with 16 bases between. The CDR3 length is 14 residues. CDR3 bases: TGTGCCAGCAGCCCAGAGGCCTCTCGAGACACCATATATTTT. Translating it yields CASSPEASRDTIYF.

This clonotype was found a few times. The chain carries TRBV19 and TRBJ2-1, with TRBD2 identical over 7 bases. The CDR3 sequence is 17 residues long. The ends lost 1 base at V and 0 bases at J; junction bases unmatched: 6. Germline V gene sequence: CDR1 LNHDA, CDR2 SQIVND (reference sequence). The CDR3 region is CASSIVSGKSSYNEQFF. The CDR3 DNA sequence: TGTGCCAGTAGTATAGTCAGCGGGAAGAGCTCCTACAATGAGCAGTTCTTC.

This clonotype was counted ten times or more. This chain uses TRBV11-3 with TRBJ2-5; D unclear. Per germline, CDR1 SGHNT and CDR2 YENEEA. The V end lost 0 bases, the J end lost 5 bases, and 13 bases lay between the germline ends. There are 15 residues in the CDR3. The CDR3 nucleotides are TGTGCCAGCAGCTTAGATGACTTGTTAGTGGAGACCCAGTACTTC. The encoded protein is CASSLDDLLVETQYF.

This clonotype has just a few counts. The chain is built from TRBV3-1 and TRBJ1-1; maybe TRBD1 (5 bases). Trimming pared 0 bases from V and 6 bases from J, leaving 26 bases between. The V gene's germline CDR1 is LGHDT and CDR2 YNNKEL (reference sequence). This CDR3 has 19 residues. CDR3 DNA sequence: TGTGCCAGCAGCCAAGAGGGGCGGGGGGGTGGCCTTCGTGCGGCTGAAGCTTTCTTT. Its translation: CASSQEGRGGGLRAAEAFF.